This T cell receptor beta chain came from a study of Tregs in tolerant kidney transplant recipients. Study-wide results and caveats: Tregs expanded with activated donor B cells seemed most donor-specific. Few patients were studied, so findings need validation in larger groups.

Mixed chimerism was transient after nonmyeloablative marrow transplants from related graft donors. CD4+CD25+CD127- Tregs, CD4+CD25- non-Tregs, CD4 and CD8 cells were sorted. Per germline, CDR1 SGDLS and CDR2 YYNGEE. The CDR3 runs 12 residues. Trimming stripped 3 bases from V and 8 bases from J, with 11 bases between. TCRdb's table, derived via immunoSEQ multiplex PCR, lists solely in-frame clones and lacks some. Of about 50,000 clones in the sample, around nine tenths are singletons; the top ten hold around 16%. In regard to this clone: Antigen: not known.

V gene TRBV9 combines with J gene TRBJ1-2; D not resolved. The sample was CD8+ T cells from blood (PBMCs), taken 12 months after the transplant. The receptor was isolated from a human patient who received a combined kidney and bone marrow transplant. Some T cells may be supplied by the graft donor. CDR3 in amino acids: CASSAGFGGYTF. The CDR3 bases are TGTGCCAGCAGCGCGGGGTTTGGGGGCTACACCTTC.